The 14 T cell receptor beta chains listed next were all sequenced from one sample in a study of cytomegalovirus exposure and HLA in healthy donors. The protocol was immunoSEQ multiplex PCR, while the TCRdb copy is restricted to in-frame clones and leaves out a portion. The sample holds more than 95,000 clones, approximately 95% seen once. The sample consisted of PBMCs. These receptors came from a man aged 18-30 years in good health and CMV-seronegative.

The chain carries TRBV19 and TRBJ2-1; D possibly corresponds to TRBD1 (6 bases). Trimming took off 1 base at V and 7 bases at J, with 11 bases between the two ends. The CDR3 has 14 residues. Germline CDR1 LNHDA, CDR2 SQIVND (reference sequence). The CDR3 sequence: CASSIVTGWNEQFF. The DNA of the CDR3 is TGTGCCAGTAGTATAGTTACAGGGTGGAATGAGCAGTTCTTC.

This chain uses TRBV28 with TRBJ2-3, with 7 bases lining up with TRBD1. There are 14 residues in the CDR3. Germline V gene data show CDR1 as MDHEN and CDR2 as SYDVKM. V lost 11 bases and J lost 2; bases outside the gene matches: 10. CDR3 protein: CAAGTRGNTDTQYF. The CDR3 bases are TGTGCCGCAGGGACCAGGGGGAACACAGATACGCAGTATTTT.

This chain connects TRBV5-1 to TRBJ2-1, with 13 bases lining up with TRBD2. Germline V CDR1 and CDR2: SGHRS, YFSETQ. This CDR3 contains 17 residues. Trimming at V came to 3 bases and at J to 6 bases, leaving 9 bases not matched to a gene. CDR3 loop: CASSWTSGSSWGNEQFF. The CDR3, as DNA: TGCGCCAGCAGCTGGACTAGCGGGAGTTCCTGGGGCAATGAGCAGTTCTTC.

The chain carries TRBV30 and TRBJ2-1; no definite D call. This CDR3 is built from 13 residues. Germline CDR1 reads GTSNPN; CDR2 reads SVGIG (reference sequence). The V gene lost 3 bases and the J gene lost 1 base, with 7 bases spanning the gap. The CDR3 is CAWRVRSYNEQFF. As DNA, the CDR3 is TGTGCCTGGAGGGTCCGGTCCTACAATGAGCAGTTCTTC. Full variable domain (outside the CDR3, taken from reference TRBV30 and TRBJ2-1): SQTIHQWPATLVQPVGSPLSLECTVEGTSNPNLYWYRQAAGRGLQLLFYSVGIGQISSEVPQNLSASRPQDRQFILSSKKLLLSDSGFYLCAWRVRSYNEQFFGPGTRLTVL.

This clone was picked up a small number of times. V and J are TRBV6-5 and TRBJ2-7; D call uncertain. Trimming took 2 bases from V and 3 from J, leaving 11 bases between them. The CDR3 is 14 amino acids. Germline lookup yields CDR1 MNHEY and CDR2 SVGAGI. The CDR3 region is CASSYGQRSYEQYF. The CDR3 DNA sequence: TGTGCCAGCAGTTACGGCCAGCGAAGCTACGAGCAGTACTTC.

The chain is built from TRBV30 and TRBJ2-7, with 7 bases matching TRBD1. CDR1 and CDR2 from the germline V gene are GTSNPN and SVGIG (reference sequence). The CDR3 has 12 amino acids. V trimming: 8 bases; J trimming: 1 base; junction bases outside the gene matches: 5. CDR3 in DNA: TGTGCCGGCAACAGGGGTTCCTACGAGCAGTACTTC. The encoded protein is CAGNRGSYEQYF.

The J gene is TRBJ1-3, the V gene TRBV7-6; TRBD1 agrees at 9 bases. Trimming at V came to 5 bases and at J to 4 bases, leaving 3 bases not matched to a gene. Germline V gene sequence: CDR1 SGHVS, CDR2 FNYEAQ. The CDR3 totals 14 residues. The CDR3, as DNA: TGTGCCAGCAGCGAGGGACAGGGCGGAAACACCATATATTTT. Residues: CASSEGQGGNTIYF.

This sequence joins TRBV4-1 and TRBJ1-5; TRBD1 is a possible D gene (6 bases). Germline V gene sequence: CDR1 MGHRA, CDR2 YSYEKL. Trimming pared 5 bases from V and 0 bases from J, leaving 17 bases between. This CDR3 spans 17 amino acids. CDR3 protein: CASSGGGFMTSNQPQHF. The DNA for the CDR3 is TGCGCCAGCAGCGGGGGGGGCTTTATGACTAGCAATCAGCCCCAGCATTTT.

The chain employs TRBV9 and TRBJ2-7; 9 positions match TRBD2. CDR1 is SGDLS, CDR2 YYNGEE, per germline. This CDR3 is 14 amino acids long. The V segment lost 0 bases and the J segment 5 bases; nucleotides outside the gene matches: 3. In DNA form, the CDR3 reads TGTGCCAGCAGCGTAGTTCCTAGCGGGGACGAGCAGTACTTC. Protein sequence: CASSVVPSGDEQYF.

The chain employs TRBV4-3 and TRBJ2-1; TRBD1 matches 8 bases. V lost 1 base, J lost 2 bases, and 10 bases stayed unmatched. The CDR3 has 18 amino acids. The germline V gene encodes CDR1 LGHNA and CDR2 YSLEER. As DNA, the CDR3 is TGCGCCAGCAGCCAAGTTCCTCCGGACAGGGCAACCTACAATGAGCAGTTCTTC. It is translated as CASSQVPPDRATYNEQFF.

The V gene is TRBV7-6, the J gene TRBJ2-3; 8 nucleotides agree with TRBD2. Trimming at V came to 5 bases and at J to 4 bases, leaving 5 bases not matched to a gene. Looked up from germline, CDR1 is SGHVS and CDR2 is FNYEAQ. This CDR3 is built from 14 residues. The CDR3 protein is CASSDSGASDTQYF. The CDR3 nucleotides are TGTGCCAGCAGCGATAGCGGGGCCTCAGATACGCAGTATTTT.

J is TRBJ1-2 and V is TRBV30; 8 nucleotides line up with TRBD1. The J segment lost 7 bases and the V segment lost 2 bases, leaving 6 bases of the junction unmatched. CDR1 is GTSNPN, CDR2 SVGIG, per germline (reference sequence). The CDR3 extends over 13 amino acids. As DNA, the CDR3 is TGTGCCTGGAGTTTCCAGGGGGCGCTTGGCTACACCTTC. Protein sequence: CAWSFQGALGYTF. The variable domain in full, with the rest retrieved from reference TRBV30 and TRBJ1-2, is SQTIHQWPATLVQPVGSPLSLECTVEGTSNPNLYWYRQAAGRGLQLLFYSVGIGQISSEVPQNLSASRPQDRQFILSSKKLLLSDSGFYLCAWSFQGALGYTFGSGTRLTVV.

This chain joins TRBV7-6 and TRBJ2-2; 13 bases are a match to TRBD2. Germline V lookup: CDR1 SGHVS, CDR2 FNYEAQ. Unmatched junction bases numbered 5, after V lost 6 bases and J lost 4 bases. The CDR3 length is 16 residues. The CDR3 region is CASRPLAGGSTGELFF. The CDR3 coding sequence is TGTGCCAGCAGACCACTAGCGGGAGGGAGCACCGGGGAGCTGTTTTTT.

A note on this clone: This sample also contains other DNA sequences that code for the same CDR3. This sequence joins TRBV19 and TRBJ1-1; TRBD1 matches 8 bases. This CDR3 contains 13 residues. V gave up 4 bases and J gave up 3 bases; unmatched junction bases: 1. Germline lookup yields CDR1 LNHDA and CDR2 SQIVND (reference sequence). The CDR3 DNA reads as TGTGCCAGTAGTACGGACAGGGACACTGAAGCTTTCTTT. Residues: CASSTDRDTEAFF.